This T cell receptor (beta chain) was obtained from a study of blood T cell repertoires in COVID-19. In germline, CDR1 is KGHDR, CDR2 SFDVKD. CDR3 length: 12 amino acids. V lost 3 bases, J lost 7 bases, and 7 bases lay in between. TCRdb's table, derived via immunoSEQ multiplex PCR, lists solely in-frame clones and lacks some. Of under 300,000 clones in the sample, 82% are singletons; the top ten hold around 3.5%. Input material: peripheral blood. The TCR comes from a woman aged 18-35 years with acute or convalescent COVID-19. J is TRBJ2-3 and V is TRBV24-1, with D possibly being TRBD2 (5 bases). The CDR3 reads CATSDGLYTQYF. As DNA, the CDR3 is TGTGCCACCAGTGATGGACTTTATACGCAGTATTTT.